The rows below give T cell receptor beta chains drawn from one sample of a study of OX40 agonist ivuxolimab in advanced cancers. The data were produced by immunoSEQ multiplex PCR, yet TCRdb's version contains in-frame clones alone and is incomplete. The sample carries 70,000 or so clones, approximately 86% recorded once. Here the sequenced sample was CD4+ or CD8+ T cells sorted from blood, taken in a trial of the OX40 agonist ivuxolimab. The source is an adult with an advanced solid tumor such as melanoma, head and neck, liver or kidney cancer. CDR3s leave out the opening cysteine and the closing phenylalanine or tryptophan. D genes are given only for firm matches.

v_call d_call cdr3_aa
TRBV7-8 TRBD1 ASSLRQGVSYNEQF
TRBV19 TRBD2 ASSQTARGSYNEQF
TRBV18 TRBD1 ASSEDRNGVEQY
TRBV18 TRBD1 ASSPRGQAKETQY
TRBV11-1 TRBD1 ASSYAGTGGYFRPQH
TRBV7-9 NA ASSLGSGVTDEQF
TRBV11-2 NA ASSFSEGEGYT
TRBV29-1 NA SVKSTYNEQF
TRBV27 NA ASSPPRWAGNYNEQF
TRBV5-4 TRBD1 ASSLAVGQGGRNTQY
TRBV7-9 TRBD1 ASSSWDRGRPAGQALH
TRBV7-9 TRBD1 ASSITGTGNEQY
TRBV29-1 NA SVEVGTQYEQY
TRBV2 TRBD1 ASGSRTGGLGNTEAF
TRBV28 TRBD1 ASINRGRGEAF
TRBV2 TRBD1 ASSLGQGAARTDTQY
TRBV27 NA ASSSQGAGANVLT
TRBV14 NA ASSQDDGVTASTDTQY
TRBV14 NA ASSPWTAGEQY
TRBV5-6 NA ASSPSRSTDTQY
TRBV10-3 NA AISANGNTGELF
TRBV7-2 NA ASSPSIGTFHEQY
TRBV7-2 NA ASSLYADTQY
TRBV4-2 TRBD2 ASSQDQSSGYEQY
TRBV4-3 NA ASSQDRGASDTQY
TRBV19 TRBD1 ATRRDSKAQPQH
TRBV6-5 NA ASKEGGSPLH
TRBV11-2 NA ASSVGLNYEQY
TRBV2 NA ASSDEGGYGYT
TRBV18 NA ASSPPGAPGANVLT
TRBV6-4 TRBD2 ASSDSTSAGGNNEQF
TRBV6-6 NA ASSRRENYGYT
TRBV6-9 NA ASSYGAFSPLH
TRBV6-5 NA ASSYSVSSGNTIY
TRBV29-1 NA SASGLSYEQY
TRBV7-9 TRBD2 ASSFSGRTGELF
TRBV6-6 TRBD2 ASSLAGGKETQY
TRBV10-2 NA ASSESAPSPLH
TRBV4-2 NA ASSMADKVTKSGQRLT
TRBV11-3 TRBD1 ASSSGQGGFAEDTQY
TRBV6-1 TRBD2 ASSEAVAGGPYEQY
TRBV19 NA ASSIDLFGSSYEQY
TRBV30 NA AWSVTLGTQY
TRBV5-4 NA ASSSNRAGAF
TRBV7-2 NA ASSLVAEKNTEAF
TRBV7-3 TRBD2 ASSASGTSHEQF